This T cell receptor beta chain is drawn from a study of T cells after yellow fever vaccination. Findings of the study overall: Clonotypes appearing in both CD4 and CD8 compartments existed, and their share was small. The study re-detected most primary-vaccination clones after the booster (96% CD4, approximately 87% CD8).

Synthesis of TCR cDNA relied on 5'RACE template switching, which attached a universal primer site and UMIs. TCRdb redid the calling of the 5' RACE reads with MiXCR, one entry per CDR3 protein. The table lists around 300,000 distinct CDR3 sequences, roughly 4% of them singletons, with 20% to 25% in the top ten. The table lists this clonotype with a few counts. What it binds is unknown. From germline, CDR1 is MNHEY and CDR2 SVGEGT. With 7 bases removed from V and 5 bases from J, the gap between germline ends came to 26 bases. The CDR3 extends over 17 amino acids. This receptor was identified in a man aged 18 to 30 who received the YFV17D yellow fever vaccine. The chain joins TRBV6-2 or TRBV6-3 to TRBJ1-2; a weak D match, TRBD1 (6 bases). Here the sequenced sample was PBMCs, taken 5 days after the yellow fever booster vaccination. DNA for the CDR3: TGTGCCAGCATTGGGGGCCCCGGACGGCGACCTCCATATGGCTACACCTTC. It specifies CASIGGPGRRPPYGYTF.